This T cell receptor (beta chain) was obtained from a study of T cell responses to AZD1222 COVID-19 vaccine. Findings and limits, study-wide: Once two AZD1222 doses were given, Spike-specific TCR breadth and depth went up.

Comment on this clone: The antigen remains undetermined.

The germline V gene encodes CDR1 SGHRS and CDR2 YFSETQ. With 0 bases clipped from V and 4 bases from J, the junction kept 6 bases outside the gene matches. This CDR3 has 16 residues. This table comes from immunoSEQ multiplex PCR, and its TCRdb copy is limited to in-frame clones, with some not included. The table includes approximately 180,000 clones, about 86% detected once. The chain combines TRBV5-1 with TRBJ1-4, with TRBD1 matching 7 bases. The source of this sequence is an adult in good health. This sample comprised peripheral blood, obtained on day 0 of AZD1222 vaccination. CDR3 residues: CASSLASGQHNEKLFF. The CDR3 nucleotides are TGCGCCAGCAGCTTGGCCTCGGGACAGCATAATGAAAAACTGTTTTTT.